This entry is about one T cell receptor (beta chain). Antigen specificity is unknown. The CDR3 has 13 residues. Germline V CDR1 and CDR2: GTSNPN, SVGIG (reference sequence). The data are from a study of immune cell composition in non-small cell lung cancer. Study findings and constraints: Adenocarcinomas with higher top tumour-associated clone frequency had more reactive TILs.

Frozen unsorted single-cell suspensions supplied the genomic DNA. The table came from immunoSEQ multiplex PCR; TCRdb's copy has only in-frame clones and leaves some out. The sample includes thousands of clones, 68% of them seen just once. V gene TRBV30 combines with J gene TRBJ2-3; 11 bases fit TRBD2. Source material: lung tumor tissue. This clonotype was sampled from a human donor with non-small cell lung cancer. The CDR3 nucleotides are TGTGCGGCTAGCGGGAGGAATGCGGATACGCAGTATTTT. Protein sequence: CAASGRNADTQYF.